Following are 21 T cell receptor beta chains from one sample sequenced in a study of CD8 T cell repertoires and HIV-1 epitope variants. Their cognate antigens are unknown. TCRdb keeps only in-frame clones here, not all; method: immunoSEQ multiplex PCR. The table has roughly 5,900 clones, 65% to 80% seen once. Sequences were obtained from cultured CD8+ T cells derived from PBMCs. These receptors were taken from a male donor with HIV.

The chain uses TRBV25-1 and TRBJ2-1; unclear D gene. CDR1 and CDR2 (germline): MGHDK, SYGVNS. V lost 5 bases, J lost 9 bases, and 8 bases lay in between. The CDR3 contains 11 residues. The CDR3 sequence is CASSRLGEQFF. CDR3 in DNA: TGTGCCAGCAGTCGGCTCGGTGAGCAGTTCTTC.

V gene TRBV7-6 combines with J gene TRBJ2-1, with 9 nucleotides matching TRBD2. This CDR3 contains 15 residues. The germline V gene encodes CDR1 SGHVS and CDR2 FNYEAQ. V gave up 6 bases and J gave up 3 bases; unmatched junction bases: 6. The CDR3, as DNA: TGTGCCAGCAGTCGACTAGCGGCAAGCTACAATGAGCAGTTCTTC. Translation: CASSRLAASYNEQFF.

This clone has more than one count but fewer than ten. The CDR3 coding sequence is TGTGCCAGCAGCTTGACAGCCTACGAGCAGTACTTC. Translated, it gives CASSLTAYEQYF. The chain has TRBV5-6 and TRBJ2-7; the D is unclear. Trimming pared 1 base from V and 2 bases from J, leaving 4 bases between. Germline V gives CDR1 SGHDT, CDR2 YYEEEE. The CDR3 is 12 residues long.

The V and J genes are TRBV19 and TRBJ1-1; D possibly corresponds to TRBD1 (6 bases). Germline V lookup: CDR1 LNHDA, CDR2 SQIVND (reference sequence). Trimming pared 4 bases from V and 3 bases from J, leaving 9 bases between. The CDR3 covers 13 residues. CDR3 sequence reads: CASSNREDTEAFF. CDR3 nucleotides: TGTGCCAGTAGTAACAGGGAGGACACTGAAGCTTTCTTT.

The V and J genes are TRBV2 and TRBJ2-7; 7 bases are a match to TRBD2. The V segment lost 2 bases and the J segment 2 bases; nucleotides outside the gene matches: 0. The CDR3 runs to 13 residues. CDR1 and CDR2 (germline): SNHLY, FYNNEI. CDR3 sequence: CASSELAAYEQYF. In DNA form, the CDR3 reads TGTGCCAGCAGTGAACTAGCGGCCTACGAGCAGTACTTC.

A few counts support this clone. The rearrangement links TRBV5-4 to TRBJ1-6, with 9 bases matching TRBD1. The length of the CDR3 is 15 residues. Trimming cost V 6 bases and J 7 bases; bases outside gene matches: 8. CDR1 SGHNT and CDR2 YYREEE come from the germline V gene (reference sequence). The CDR3 reads CASTNPGTGNSPLHF. DNA for the CDR3: TGTGCCAGCACAAACCCCGGGACAGGGAATTCACCCCTCCACTTT.

This clone was counted only a few times. This chain uses TRBV27 with TRBJ2-7; D call uncertain. V lost 2 bases and J 3 bases, leaving 8 bases between the germline ends. CDR1 MNHEY and CDR2 SMNVEV come from the germline V gene (reference sequence). The CDR3 runs 13 residues. This CDR3 is CASSLRALYEQYF. The DNA for the CDR3 is TGTGCCAGCAGTTTACGGGCCCTCTACGAGCAGTACTTC.

The table lists this clone with a few counts. This chain links TRBV5-1 with TRBJ2-1; unclear D gene. This CDR3 contains 13 residues. The V and J ends lost 0 bases and 4 bases respectively, with 5 bases between them. CDR1 and CDR2 (germline): SGHRS, YFSETQ. CDR3 protein: CASSLDSYNEQFF. CDR3 bases: TGCGCCAGCAGCTTGGACAGTTACAATGAGCAGTTCTTC.

The chain recombines TRBV28 with TRBJ2-2; possibly TRBD2 for D (5 bases). The CDR3 totals 19 residues. Germline-derived CDR1 and CDR2 are MDHEN and SYDVKM. V lost 5 bases and J 0 bases, leaving 22 bases between the germline ends. CDR3 amino acids: CASSGGGLSGDSNTGELFF. The CDR3 nucleotides read TGTGCCAGCAGTGGTGGTGGTCTCAGCGGAGATTCGAACACCGGGGAGCTGTTTTTT.

The gene calls are TRBV28 and TRBJ2-1, with TRBD2 matching 11 bases. The V segment lost 6 bases and the J segment 4 bases; nucleotides outside the gene matches: 23. CDR1 and CDR2 from the germline V gene are MDHEN and SYDVKM. The CDR3 is 21 residues long. This chain's CDR3 is CASSPGEVFDLAGGWYNEQFF. CDR3 in DNA: TGTGCCAGCAGCCCTGGGGAGGTTTTTGATTTAGCGGGGGGGTGGTACAATGAGCAGTTCTTC. The complete variable domain, with remaining parts taken from reference TRBV28 and TRBJ2-1, reads DVKVTQSSRYLVKRTGEKVFLECVQDMDHENMFWYRQDPGLGLRLIYFSYDVKMKEKGDIPEGYSVSREKKERFSLILESASTNQTSMYLCASSPGEVFDLAGGWYNEQFFGPGTRLTVL.

Within the sample, this clone is medium-sized. The chain recombines TRBV30 with TRBJ2-7, with 7 positions matching TRBD2. The V gene's germline CDR1 is GTSNPN and CDR2 SVGIG (reference sequence). CDR3 size: 13 residues. The J segment lost 0 bases and the V segment lost 8 bases, leaving 7 bases of the junction unmatched. For the CDR3, the DNA is TGTGCCCAAAGCGGGGTAAGCTCCTACGAGCAGTACTTC. Protein sequence: CAQSGVSSYEQYF.

In nucleotides, the CDR3 is TGTGCCAGCTCTCCATCTACTGAGCAGTTCTTC. Its translation is CASSPSTEQFF. The chain recombines TRBV18 with TRBJ2-1; D uncertain. The CDR3 sequence is 11 residues long. CDR1 is KGHSH and CDR2 is LQKENI in the germline V gene. Trimming left V 6 bases short and J 9 bases short, with 9 bases between.

V and J are TRBV4-1 and TRBJ2-3; unclear D gene. The germline V gene encodes CDR1 MGHRA and CDR2 YSYEKL. V was shortened by 0 bases and J by 2 bases, with 6 bases between the two germline ends. The CDR3 extends over 14 amino acids. The CDR3 coding sequence is TGCGCCAGCAGCCAAGACCAGAACACAGATACGCAGTATTTT. Protein product: CASSQDQNTDTQYF.

The V call is TRBV28, the J call TRBJ1-1, with a possible D match to TRBD1 (5 bases). The CDR3 length is 14 residues. V dropped 7 bases and J dropped 8 bases, with 20 bases sitting between them. Germline-derived CDR1 and CDR2 are MDHEN and SYDVKM. The DNA for the CDR3 is TGTGCCAGCACCCCTGGGGCACGGGTGCCCGAAGCTTTCTTT. Protein sequence: CASTPGARVPEAFF.

The chain couples TRBV9 to TRBJ1-5, with D uncertain. From germline, CDR1 is SGDLS and CDR2 YYNGEE. The V gene lost 0 bases and the J gene lost 7 bases, with 8 bases spanning the gap. This CDR3 is 13 amino acids long. The CDR3 region is CASSVESGQPQHF. In DNA, the CDR3 is TGTGCCAGCAGCGTAGAGTCAGGCCAGCCCCAGCATTTT.

The chain is built from TRBV15 and TRBJ1-5; no clear D gene. Germline lookup yields CDR1 LNHNV and CDR2 YYDKDF (reference sequence). With 8 bases removed from V and 7 bases from J, the gap between germline ends came to 18 bases. The CDR3 length is 14 residues. CDR3 sequence reads: CATSPPVPGQPQHF. The CDR3 nucleotides are TGTGCCACCTCCCCCCCCGTCCCGGGGCAGCCCCAGCATTTT.

V and J are TRBV6-5 and TRBJ2-7; 8 bases agree with TRBD2. With V trimmed by 4 bases and J by 7 bases, 6 bases remained unmatched. The CDR3 is made up of 13 amino acids. Germline values: CDR1 MNHEY, CDR2 SVGAGI. CDR3 in DNA: TGTGCCAGCAGTTCCGGGGGGGGAAGGGAGCAGTACTTC. Its protein product is CASSSGGGREQYF.

This clone was seen a handful of times. The chain carries TRBV7-9 and TRBJ2-7; possible D gene TRBD2, 5 bases. Looked up from germline, CDR1 is SEHNR and CDR2 is FQNEAQ (reference sequence). This CDR3 comprises 14 residues. Deletions cut 5 bases from V and 2 bases from J, with 13 bases between. CDR3 in amino acids: CASSPRLTPYEQYF. The CDR3 nucleotides are TGTGCCAGCAGCCCGCGACTAACCCCCTACGAGCAGTACTTC.

This rearrangement joins TRBV7-9 to TRBJ1-4; the D gene is possibly TRBD1 (5 bases). Trimming took 7 bases from V and 4 from J, leaving 13 bases between them. CDR1 is SEHNR and CDR2 is FQNEAQ in the germline V gene (reference sequence). This CDR3 has 14 amino acids. The CDR3 loop is CASNHLTDNEKLFF. DNA for the CDR3: TGTGCCAGCAACCACCTGACAGATAATGAAAAACTGTTTTTT.

The chain carries TRBV9 and TRBJ1-3, with TRBD1 identical over 7 bases. V was clipped by 2 bases and J by 4 bases; unmatched bases: 12. Germline assignment: CDR1 SGDLS and CDR2 YYNGEE. The CDR3 spans 17 residues. The CDR3 nucleotides are TGTGCCAGCAGCGTTTCAACAGGGGAGTCGGGAGGAAACACCATATATTTT. Its protein product is CASSVSTGESGGNTIYF. Looking up the rest from reference TRBV9 and TRBJ1-3 gives the full variable domain: DSGVTQTPKHLITATGQRVTLRCSPRSGDLSVYWYQQSLDQGLQFLIQYYNGEERAKGNILERFSAQQFPDLHSELNLSSLELGDSALYFCASSVSTGESGGNTIYFGEGSWLTVV.

The chain has TRBV14 and TRBJ2-3, with TRBD2 matching 8 bases. CDR3 length: 14 amino acids. V was pared by 0 bases and J by 4 bases, with 0 bases of the junction left unmatched. The germline V gene encodes CDR1 SGHDN and CDR2 FVKESK. The CDR3 spells CASSQDGRADTQYF. For the CDR3, the DNA is TGTGCCAGCAGCCAAGACGGGAGGGCAGATACGCAGTATTTT.